In its sample, the clone carrying this T cell receptor beta chain ranks as medium-sized. The antigen remains undetermined. In TCRdb, the multiplex PCR reads were re-called with MiXCR into one record per CDR3 protein. The sample has under 75,000 distinct CDR3 sequences; roughly 59% are singletons. This sample was included in a study of breast tumors, draining lymph nodes, adjacent tissues. Broader study findings: The data were judged consistent with most tumor T cells coming from lymph node and expanding in tumor. Compared with basal-like, luminal-like tumors shared significantly more repertoire with nontumor tissue. Tumors had less TCR diversity than lymph nodes, more than nontumor tissue.

The ends were cut back, 0 bases at V and 3 bases at J, with 9 bases in the middle. The germline gives CDR1 SGHDT, CDR2 YYEEEE. There are 14 residues in the CDR3. The TCR was taken from a female donor with breast cancer. Some clones in this sample may be carry-over from other donors' samples. Sequences were obtained from breast tumor tissue. This sequence joins TRBV5-6 and TRBJ1-2; TRBD1 is a possible D gene (6 bases). CDR3 amino acids: CASSLVGGDYGYTF. The CDR3 region has the DNA TGTGCCAGCAGCTTGGTAGGGGGTGACTATGGCTACACCTTC.